The 27 T cell receptor beta chains listed next were all sequenced from one sample in a study of blood T cell repertoires in COVID-19. Only in-frame clones appear in the TCRdb table, and some are missing; sequencing was by immunoSEQ multiplex PCR. The sample consists of about 280,000 clones, around 80% of them appearing once. The specimen was PBMCs or T cells enriched from blood (not recorded which). These receptors originate from a man in his forties who had been exposed to COVID-19.

This chain joins TRBV19 and TRBJ2-7; 7 bases align to TRBD1. The CDR3 consists of 15 residues. Germline V gives CDR1 LNHDA, CDR2 SQIVND (reference sequence). With V trimmed by 0 bases and J by 7 bases, 9 bases remained unmatched. Here the CDR3 DNA reads TGTGCCAGTAGTATAGATCGAGGGACAGCCGGTGAGCAGTACTTC. It encodes CASSIDRGTAGEQYF.

This clone was observed once. CDR3 DNA: TGTGCCACCAGTCGGAGTCGTTTTACGGGAGGCTCCAAGAGTGAGCAGTTCTTC. This translates into CATSRSRFTGGSKSEQFF. The chain carries TRBV24-1 and TRBJ2-1, with 7 bases identical to TRBD2. This CDR3 comprises 18 residues. Germline CDR1 and CDR2: KGHDR and SFDVKD. V shed 6 bases and J 9 bases; nucleotides not matched to a gene: 22.

This rearrangement joins TRBV6-5 to TRBJ1-1; no reliable D call. Germline assignment: CDR1 MNHEY and CDR2 SVGAGI. CDR3 length: 14 residues. Trimming left V 5 bases short and J 6 bases short, with 16 bases between. CDR3 region: CASSTTGKIAEAFF. CDR3 in DNA: TGTGCCAGCAGTACCACCGGGAAAATAGCTGAAGCTTTCTTT.

A word on this clone: Additional DNA sequences in this sample encode the identical CDR3. CDR3 sequence reads: CASSVGPNTEAFF. The CDR3 nucleotides are TGTGCCAGCAGCGTAGGGCCGAACACTGAAGCTTTCTTT. The chain joins TRBV9 to TRBJ1-1; no definite D call. The germline V gene has CDR1 SGDLS and CDR2 YYNGEE. The length of the CDR3 is 13 residues. Deletions cut 0 bases from V and 1 base from J, with 4 bases between.

The sample holds a few counts of this clone. The chain couples TRBV29-1 to TRBJ1-3; 9 positions match TRBD1. The length of the CDR3 is 15 residues. CDR1 SQVTM and CDR2 ANQGSEA come from the germline V gene. V was clipped by 4 bases and J by 4 bases; unmatched bases: 8. Here the CDR3 DNA reads TGCAGCGTTGCGGTTGGGACAGGGCGGGGAAACACCATATATTTT. Protein sequence: CSVAVGTGRGNTIYF.

The V call is TRBV24-1, the J call TRBJ2-5, with unresolved D. The CDR3 totals 13 residues. The V end was cut by 8 bases, the J end by 9 bases, with 18 bases between. CDR1 is KGHDR and CDR2 is SFDVKD in the germline V gene. CDR3 sequence: CATMSPGSMAQYF. The CDR3 bases are TGTGCCACCATGAGTCCAGGTTCAATGGCCCAGTACTTC.

The rearrangement uses TRBV27 and TRBJ1-2; 7 bases map to TRBD1. The V gene end was trimmed by 3 bases and the J gene end by 4 bases; junction bases not matched to a gene: 2. The CDR3 has 13 residues. The germline CDR1 and CDR2 sequences are MNHEY and SMNVEV (reference sequence). In DNA, the CDR3 is TGTGCCAGCAGTTTGGCAGGGGGCTATGGCTACACCTTC. Protein sequence: CASSLAGGYGYTF.

The chain links TRBV18 to TRBJ1-3; TRBD1 matches 12 bases. This CDR3 is 16 amino acids long. The germline gives CDR1 KGHSH, CDR2 LQKENI. The J segment lost 3 bases and the V segment lost 3 bases, leaving 3 bases of the junction unmatched. The CDR3 coding sequence is TGTGCCAGCTCACCGGGACAGGGGGCTTTTGGAAACACCATATATTTT. This sequence encodes CASSPGQGAFGNTIYF.

This clone occurred once. The chain combines TRBV12-3 or TRBV12-4 with TRBJ1-1; TRBD1 agrees at 8 bases. The CDR3 consists of 12 residues. Germline trimming cut 5 bases from V and 6 bases from J; bases unmatched to any gene: 2. CDR3 sequence: CASSPQGAEAFF. CDR3 DNA: TGTGCCAGCAGTCCACAGGGGGCTGAAGCTTTCTTT.

The rearrangement joins TRBV5-4 to TRBJ2-7, with no clear D. The germline gives CDR1 SGHNT, CDR2 YYREEE (reference sequence). The CDR3 sequence is 16 residues long. The V and J ends lost 4 bases and 3 bases respectively, with 20 bases between them. The CDR3 region has the DNA TGTGCCAGCAGCCTAAAAGACAACCAGGCCCACTACGAGCAGTACTTC. This encodes CASSLKDNQAHYEQYF.

As to this clone: A much more abundant neighbour one base away suggests this may be a read error. The chain joins TRBV3-1 (or the pseudogene TRBV3-2) to TRBJ2-3; D call uncertain. The CDR3 is made up of 12 amino acids. V was trimmed by 2 bases and J by 2 bases, leaving 2 bases between them. Germline CDR1 is LGHDT and CDR2 is YNNKEL (reference sequence). CDR3 bases: TGTGCCAGCAGCCAACACACAGATACGCAGTATTTT. The encoded protein is CASSQHTDTQYF.

The chain carries TRBV30 and TRBJ2-1; 9 nucleotides align to TRBD2. V trimming: 2 bases; J trimming: 8 bases; junction bases outside the gene matches: 7. From germline, CDR1 is GTSNPN and CDR2 SVGIG (reference sequence). CDR3 size: 14 residues. CDR3 nucleotides: TGTGCCTGGAGTTATGGGACTAGCACCCATGAGCAGTTCTTC. Amino acids: CAWSYGTSTHEQFF.

This clone occurred a few times. CDR3 protein: CASKIVRDTGELFF. CDR3 coding DNA: TGTGCCAGCAAAATAGTCAGGGACACCGGGGAGCTGTTTTTT. V gene TRBV2 combines with J gene TRBJ2-2; D possibly corresponds to TRBD1 (5 bases). The CDR3 is 14 residues long. V lost 7 bases to trimming and J lost 3 bases, with 12 bases between them. Per germline, CDR1 SNHLY and CDR2 FYNNEI.

This chain connects TRBV9 to TRBJ2-1; TRBD2 aligns across 9 bases. After removal of 10 bases from V and 7 bases from J, the junction contained 15 bases not matched to a gene. The CDR3 totals 15 residues. Germline V gives CDR1 SGDLS, CDR2 YYNGEE. Here the CDR3 reads CAGSRGLAEGNEQFF. The CDR3 nucleotides are TGTGCCGGGAGTAGGGGACTAGCAGAAGGAAATGAGCAGTTCTTC.

The V and J genes are TRBV11-3 and TRBJ2-5; tentative D call: TRBD1 (6 bases). V dropped 5 bases and J dropped 7 bases, with 14 bases sitting between them. The CDR3 is made up of 13 amino acids. Germline lookup yields CDR1 SGHNT and CDR2 YENEEA. DNA of the CDR3: TGTGCCAGCAGCCAAACTCTACAGGGGACCCAGTACTTC. Translating it yields CASSQTLQGTQYF.

This clone was counted between two and nine times. The V call is TRBV10-2, the J call TRBJ1-1, with 7 positions matching TRBD1. This CDR3 contains 14 residues. V was pared by 4 bases and J by 4 bases, with 6 bases of the junction left unmatched. The V gene's germline CDR1 is WSHSY and CDR2 SAAADI. The CDR3 loop reads CASSAAQGGTEAFF. CDR3 nucleotides: TGCGCCAGCAGTGCCGCGCAGGGGGGCACTGAAGCTTTCTTT.

CDR3: CASSPNRDRGINEQFF. As DNA, the CDR3 is TGTGCCAGCTCCCCCAACCGGGACAGGGGGATCAATGAGCAGTTCTTC. The chain joins TRBV18 to TRBJ2-1; 11 positions agree with TRBD1. The V gene end was trimmed by 6 bases and the J gene end by 6 bases; junction bases not matched to a gene: 10. CDR1 and CDR2 from the germline V gene are KGHSH and LQKENI. The CDR3 has 16 amino acids.

In its sample, this clone was seen once. This chain uses TRBV10-3 with TRBJ2-7; 12 bases fit TRBD1. Germline CDR1 reads ENHRY; CDR2 reads SYGVKD. With 2 bases clipped from V and 6 bases from J, the junction kept 5 bases outside the gene matches. This CDR3 has 15 residues. CDR3 DNA: TGTGCCATCAGTGAGCCGGGACAGGGGGCTGGCGAGCAGTACTTC. Its protein product is CAISEPGQGAGEQYF.

V gene TRBV12-5 combines with J gene TRBJ1-2, with D possibly being TRBD1 (5 bases). V shed 5 bases and J shed 8 bases, with 15 bases lying between them. There are 13 residues in the CDR3. Germline CDR1 is LGHNT and CDR2 is FRNRAP. The CDR3 DNA reads TGTGCTAGTGGTGCGGGGCCCGTGGGCGGCTACACCTTC. Its protein product is CASGAGPVGGYTF.

J is TRBJ2-2 and V is TRBV6-1; tentative D call: TRBD1 (5 bases). Per germline, CDR1 MNHNS and CDR2 SASEGT. V was shortened by 6 bases and J by 5 bases, with 13 bases between the two germline ends. The CDR3 loop spans 14 amino acids. CDR3 loop: CASRPGRGTGELFF. The CDR3 coding sequence is TGTGCCAGCAGGCCAGGGCGAGGAACCGGGGAGCTGTTTTTT.

The V and J genes are TRBV30 and TRBJ1-2; 10 bases are a match to TRBD1. V trimming: 4 bases; J trimming: 7 bases; junction bases outside the gene matches: 9. The germline gives CDR1 GTSNPN, CDR2 SVGIG (reference sequence). This CDR3 spans 14 amino acids. The CDR3 spells CAWMKDRGHGGYTF. The CDR3 DNA reads as TGTGCCTGGATGAAAGACAGGGGGCATGGTGGCTACACCTTC.

This rearrangement joins TRBV18 to TRBJ1-1; possibly TRBD1 for D (5 bases). With 3 bases removed from V and 5 bases from J, the gap between germline ends came to 13 bases. Germline V CDR1 and CDR2: KGHSH, LQKENI. The CDR3 consists of 14 residues. CDR3 DNA: TGTGCCAGCTCACCTTCCAGGGCGGAAACTGAAGCTTTCTTT. Its protein product is CASSPSRAETEAFF.

The chain recombines TRBV4-2 with TRBJ2-2; 7 bases are a match to TRBD2. The length of the CDR3 is 16 residues. Germline CDR1 LGHNA, CDR2 YNFKEQ. J gave up 8 bases and V 0 bases, and 9 bases lay outside the gene matches. This CDR3 reads CASSQEGGGVRGELFF. The CDR3 region has the DNA TGTGCCAGCAGCCAAGAAGGCGGGGGAGTCAGAGGGGAGCTGTTTTTT.

This chain uses TRBV3-1 (or the pseudogene TRBV3-2) with TRBJ2-1; 14 bases are a match to TRBD2. The ends lost 0 bases at V and 5 bases at J; junction bases unmatched: 3. The CDR3 has 17 amino acids. Germline loops: CDR1 LGHDT, CDR2 YNNKEL (reference sequence). This CDR3 reads CASSQEGTSGSHNEQFF. DNA for the CDR3: TGTGCCAGCAGCCAAGAGGGGACTAGCGGGAGTCACAATGAGCAGTTCTTC.

The chain combines TRBV5-1 with TRBJ2-1; 10 positions match TRBD2. This CDR3 region has 17 residues. Per the germline V gene, CDR1 is SGHRS and CDR2 is YFSETQ. With 0 bases clipped from V and 6 bases from J, the junction kept 9 bases outside the gene matches. CDR3 region: CASSLAPSGSSPNEQFF. The CDR3 DNA sequence: TGCGCCAGCAGCTTGGCCCCTAGCGGGAGTTCTCCCAATGAGCAGTTCTTC.

J is TRBJ1-6 and V is TRBV11-2; the D is unclear. V was cut by 4 bases and J by 9 bases, with 7 bases left in between. From germline, CDR1 is SGHAT and CDR2 FQNNGV. The length of the CDR3 is 12 residues. CDR3 in DNA: TGTGCCAGCAGCTCCTCCAGTTCACCCCTCCACTTT. Its translation: CASSSSSSPLHF.

The J gene is TRBJ2-2, the V gene TRBV18; 9 bases map to TRBD1. The V and J ends lost 2 bases and 4 bases, in that order; junction bases with no gene match: 5. From germline, CDR1 is KGHSH and CDR2 LQKENI. CDR3 length: 16 amino acids. This CDR3 is CASSPRGQGSTGELFF. The CDR3 bases are TGTGCCAGCTCACCAAGAGGACAGGGGAGCACCGGGGAGCTGTTTTTT. Based on the CDR3 plus reference TRBV18 and TRBJ2-2, the full variable domain is NAGVMQNPRHLVRRRGQEARLRCSPMKGHSHVYWYRQLPEEGLKFMVYLQKENIIDESGMPKERFSAEFPKEGPSILRIQQVVRGDSAAYFCASSPRGQGSTGELFFGEGSRLTVL.